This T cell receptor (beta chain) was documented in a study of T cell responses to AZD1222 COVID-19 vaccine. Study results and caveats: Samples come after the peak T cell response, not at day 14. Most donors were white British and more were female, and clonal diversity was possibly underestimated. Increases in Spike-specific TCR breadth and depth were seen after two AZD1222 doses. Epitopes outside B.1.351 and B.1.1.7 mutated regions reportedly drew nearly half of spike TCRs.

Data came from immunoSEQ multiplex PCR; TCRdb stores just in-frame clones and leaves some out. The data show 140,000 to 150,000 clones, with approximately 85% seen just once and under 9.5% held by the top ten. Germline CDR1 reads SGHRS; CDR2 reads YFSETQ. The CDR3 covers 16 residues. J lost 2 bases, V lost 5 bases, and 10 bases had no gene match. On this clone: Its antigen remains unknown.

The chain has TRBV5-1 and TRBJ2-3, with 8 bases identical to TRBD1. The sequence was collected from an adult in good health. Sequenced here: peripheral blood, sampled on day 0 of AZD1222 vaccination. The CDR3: CASRGGQVGLTDTQYF. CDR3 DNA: TGCGCCAGCAGGGGGGGACAGGTGGGCCTCACAGATACGCAGTATTTT.